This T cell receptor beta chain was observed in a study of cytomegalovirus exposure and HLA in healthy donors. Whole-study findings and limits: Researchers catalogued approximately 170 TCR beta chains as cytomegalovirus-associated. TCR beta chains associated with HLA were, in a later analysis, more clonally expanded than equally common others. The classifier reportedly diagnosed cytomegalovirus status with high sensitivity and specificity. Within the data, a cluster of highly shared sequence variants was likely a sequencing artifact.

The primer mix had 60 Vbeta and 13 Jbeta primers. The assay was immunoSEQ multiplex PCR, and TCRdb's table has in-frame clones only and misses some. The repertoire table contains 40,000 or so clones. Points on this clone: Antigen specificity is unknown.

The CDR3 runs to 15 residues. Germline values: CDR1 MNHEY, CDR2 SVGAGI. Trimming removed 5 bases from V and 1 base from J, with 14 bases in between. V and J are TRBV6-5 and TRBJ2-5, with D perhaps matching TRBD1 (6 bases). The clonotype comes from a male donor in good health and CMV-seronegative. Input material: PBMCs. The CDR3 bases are TGTGCCAGCAGTCCCTCTAGGGGGAGCCAAGAGACCCAGTACTTC. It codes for CASSPSRGSQETQYF.